These 26 T cell receptor beta chains share one sample of origin, sequenced in a study of a mutant IDH1 vaccine in newly diagnosed glioma. Sample time point: baseline, week 1 (first vaccination visit). The sample's treatment: pre-vaccination baseline after standard-of-care therapy. Using immunoSEQ multiplex PCR, the repertoire was profiled, and TCRdb retains in-frame clones only, with some absent. The table lists about 54,000 clones, around 80% of them singletons. Sequenced here: PBMCs, sampled from a glioma patient treated with radiotherapy, temozolomide or both. These receptors all stem from a man aged 18-30 years with glioma.

The V and J genes are TRBV19 and TRBJ1-5; no definite D call. From germline, CDR1 is LNHDA and CDR2 SQIVND (reference sequence). This CDR3 region has 13 residues. V was trimmed by 7 bases and J by 2 bases, leaving 9 bases between them. The chain's CDR3 is CASKKTGNQPQHF. CDR3 sequence (DNA): TGTGCCAGTAAAAAAACGGGCAATCAGCCCCAGCATTTT.

This chain links TRBV7-9 with TRBJ2-2; 8 bases line up with TRBD1. The length of the CDR3 is 14 residues. The germline CDR1 and CDR2 sequences are SEHNR and FQNEAQ (reference sequence). The trim removed 4 bases at V and 9 bases at J, leaving 7 bases unmatched. The CDR3 loop reads CASSWGTGVRELFF. In DNA form, the CDR3 reads TGTGCCAGCAGCTGGGGGACAGGCGTAAGGGAGCTGTTTTTT.

The V and J genes are TRBV5-1 and TRBJ1-6; tentatively, D is TRBD1 (6 bases). CDR1 is SGHRS and CDR2 is YFSETQ in the germline V gene. This CDR3 is 20 amino acids long. Trimming pared 0 bases from V and 0 bases from J, leaving 19 bases between. DNA of the CDR3: TGCGCCAGCAGCTTGGCCGTCACAGGGAGCGAGAGCTCCTATAATTCACCCCTCCACTTT. As protein: CASSLAVTGSESSYNSPLHF.

This chain connects TRBV5-4 to TRBJ2-1; 13 positions agree with TRBD2. CDR1 and CDR2 (germline): SGHNT, YYREEE (reference sequence). V lost 1 base and J lost 8; bases outside the gene matches: 3. The CDR3 is 15 residues long. The CDR3 protein is CASSLRTSGSDEQFF. The CDR3 DNA is TGTGCCAGCAGCTTGAGGACTAGCGGGAGCGATGAGCAGTTCTTC.

CDR3 DNA: TGTGCCAGCCGCAGAAATTCTGTTGTAAGCGGCTACACCTTC. Translated: CASRRNSVVSGYTF. The V call is TRBV27, the J call TRBJ1-2; D gene ambiguous. The V end lost 8 bases, the J end lost 8 bases, and 21 bases lay between the germline ends. Germline CDR1 is MNHEY and CDR2 is SMNVEV (reference sequence). The CDR3 loop spans 14 amino acids.

The chain couples TRBV4-2 to TRBJ1-1; TRBD1 aligns across 8 bases. From germline, CDR1 is LGHNA and CDR2 YNFKEQ. J was trimmed by 1 base and V by 3 bases; bases with no gene match: 4. The CDR3 runs 15 residues. The CDR3 coding sequence is TGTGCCAGCAGCCAGTCGACAGGGGCGAACACTGAAGCTTTCTTT. Its translation: CASSQSTGANTEAFF.

The rearrangement links TRBV19 to TRBJ2-7, with 9 bases that match TRBD1. After removal of 7 bases from V and 5 bases from J, the junction contained 6 bases not matched to a gene. Germline V gene sequence: CDR1 LNHDA, CDR2 SQIVND (reference sequence). CDR3 length equals 13 residues. The CDR3 DNA reads TGTGCCAGTAAGGGACAGGGCCAAAACGAGCAGTACTTC. Its translation: CASKGQGQNEQYF.

V gene TRBV10-3 combines with J gene TRBJ1-1, with TRBD1 matching 8 bases. The CDR3 totals 16 residues. Germline values: CDR1 ENHRY, CDR2 SYGVKD. After removal of 1 base from V and 6 bases from J, the junction contained 10 bases not matched to a gene. The CDR3 loop reads CAISELTGEVGSEAFF. The CDR3, as DNA: TGTGCCATCAGTGAGTTGACAGGGGAGGTCGGGTCTGAAGCTTTCTTT.

The chain joins TRBV5-4 to TRBJ1-2, with D maybe TRBD1 (6 bases). The germline CDR1 and CDR2 sequences are SGHNT and YYREEE (reference sequence). The CDR3 has 14 residues. Trimming left V 1 base short and J 2 bases short, with 9 bases between. CDR3 DNA sequence: TGTGCCAGCAGCTTGAAACAGGGCAACTATGGCTACACCTTC. The encoded protein is CASSLKQGNYGYTF.

In this sample, this clone turned up once. The chain is built from TRBV6-1 and TRBJ2-7; D may be TRBD1 (6 bases). V was clipped by 2 bases and J by 3 bases, with 17 bases between them. Germline V gives CDR1 MNHNS, CDR2 SASEGT. CDR3 length: 16 amino acids. CDR3 in DNA: TGTGCCAGCAGTGAATACGAAGGGGGAGACGACTACGAGCAGTACTTC. Protein product: CASSEYEGGDDYEQYF.

The rearrangement uses TRBV6-6 and TRBJ2-2; maybe TRBD1 (6 bases). Trimming shortened V by 6 bases and J by 5 bases, and 10 bases separated the two germline ends. From germline, CDR1 is MNHNY and CDR2 SVGAGI (reference sequence). This CDR3 has 13 residues. The chain's CDR3 is CASRGGWTGELFF. In DNA form, the CDR3 reads TGTGCCAGCAGAGGGGGTTGGACCGGGGAGCTGTTTTTT.

The chain joins TRBV19 to TRBJ2-2, with TRBD1 matching over 7 bases. Trimming took 8 bases from V and 2 from J; bases not matched to a gene: 8. This CDR3 spans 15 amino acids. Germline CDR1 and CDR2: LNHDA and SQIVND (reference sequence). This CDR3 is CASYPDRRNTGELFF. Here the CDR3 DNA reads TGTGCCAGTTACCCGGACAGGCGAAACACCGGGGAGCTGTTTTTT.

This clone showed up just once. The chain carries TRBV7-9 and TRBJ1-2; TRBD1 agrees at 7 bases. This CDR3 has 12 amino acids. Germline trimming cut 5 bases from V and 3 bases from J; bases unmatched to any gene: 0. CDR1 and CDR2 from the germline V gene are SEHNR and FQNEAQ (reference sequence). The chain's CDR3 is CASSGQDYGYTF. CDR3 nucleotide sequence: TGTGCCAGCAGCGGACAGGACTATGGCTACACCTTC.

The V and J genes are TRBV6-5 and TRBJ1-5; D call uncertain. CDR3 length: 13 residues. Per germline, CDR1 MNHEY and CDR2 SVGAGI. The germline V and J ends were trimmed by 5 bases and 4 bases, with 9 bases remaining between them. CDR3 in amino acids: CASSIRGNQPQHF. CDR3 in DNA: TGTGCCAGCAGTATCCGGGGAAATCAGCCCCAGCATTTT.

V gene TRBV18 combines with J gene TRBJ2-7; 7 bases map to TRBD1. The CDR3 runs 16 residues. The V gene's germline CDR1 is KGHSH and CDR2 LQKENI. Trimming took 3 bases from V and 0 from J; bases not matched to a gene: 8. As DNA, the CDR3 is TGTGCCAGCTCACCCCGACAGGGCCTTAGCTCCTACGAGCAGTACTTC. Protein product: CASSPRQGLSSYEQYF.

The chain uses TRBV7-9 and TRBJ1-2; TRBD1 matches 8 bases. The CDR3 runs to 15 residues. The V gene's germline CDR1 is SEHNR and CDR2 FQNEAQ (reference sequence). Germline trimming cut 7 bases from V and 4 bases from J; bases unmatched to any gene: 11. The CDR3 bases are TGTGCCAGCAACATAGAGCAGGGGGCCACCTATGGCTACACCTTC. Its translation: CASNIEQGATYGYTF.

This clone was seen once. The V and J genes are TRBV7-2 and TRBJ1-3, with no clear D. Trimming stripped 5 bases from V and 4 bases from J, with 12 bases between. CDR1 is SGHTA and CDR2 is FQGNSA in the germline V gene. The CDR3 has 14 residues. CDR3 in DNA: TGTGCCAGCAGCCCTGTTGGGCGCGGAAACACCATATATTTT. Its translation: CASSPVGRGNTIYF.

J is TRBJ2-7 and V is TRBV6-5; D is unclear. Trimming removed 4 bases from V and 6 bases from J, with 10 bases in between. CDR1 is MNHEY, CDR2 SVGAGI, per germline. This CDR3 is 12 amino acids long. The CDR3 loop is CASSSVRREQYF. DNA of the CDR3: TGTGCCAGCAGTTCGGTGAGGCGCGAGCAGTACTTC.

V and J are TRBV10-3 and TRBJ2-7; D is uncertain. V lost 2 bases and J lost 2, with 7 bases in between. Per germline, CDR1 ENHRY and CDR2 SYGVKD. This CDR3 has 13 amino acids. The CDR3 region is CAISELPTYEQYF. For the CDR3, the DNA is TGTGCCATCAGTGAGCTCCCAACCTACGAGCAGTACTTC.

Written as DNA, the CDR3 is TGCGCCAGCAGCTTGCGGGCCTTTTTAGCGGGAGAAGAGACCCAGTACTTC. It yields the protein CASSLRAFLAGEETQYF. The chain is built from TRBV5-1 and TRBJ2-5; 9 bases are shared with TRBD2. Germline CDR1 reads SGHRS; CDR2 reads YFSETQ. V gave up 1 base and J gave up 3 bases; unmatched junction bases: 10. The CDR3 totals 17 residues.

The chain uses TRBV18 and TRBJ2-5, with 10 bases identical to TRBD2. CDR1 KGHSH and CDR2 LQKENI come from the germline V gene. V was clipped by 0 bases and J by 5 bases; unmatched bases: 0. The CDR3 has 14 residues. DNA for the CDR3: TGTGCCAGCTCACCACCTAGCGGGGGGGAGACCCAGTACTTC. Protein: CASSPPSGGETQYF.

The V and J genes are TRBV7-2 and TRBJ1-2; TRBD1 is a possible D gene (6 bases). The germline V and J ends were trimmed by 3 bases and 12 bases, with 20 bases remaining between them. This CDR3 spans 14 amino acids. Germline lookup yields CDR1 SGHTA and CDR2 FQGNSA. DNA for the CDR3: TGTGCCAGCAGCTTGGAGGGACAACTATCTTCCGACACCTTC. Protein sequence: CASSLEGQLSSDTF. Drawing the rest from reference TRBV7-2 and TRBJ1-2, the complete variable domain is GAGVSQSPSNKVTEKGKDVELRCDPISGHTALYWYRQSLGQGLEFLIYFQGNSAPDKSGLPSDRFSAERTGGSVSTLTIQRTQQEDSAVYLCASSLEGQLSSDTFGSGTRLTVV.

The rearrangement links TRBV25-1 to TRBJ1-6; D unclear. Per germline, CDR1 MGHDK and CDR2 SYGVNS. V was trimmed by 7 bases and J by 4 bases, leaving 5 bases between them. CDR3 length: 12 residues. This CDR3 reads CASKHYNSPLHF. In nucleotides, the CDR3 is TGTGCCAGCAAACATTATAATTCACCCCTCCACTTT.

This chain joins TRBV6-5 and TRBJ2-2; maybe TRBD1 (6 bases). Germline V gene data show CDR1 as MNHEY and CDR2 as SVGAGI. This CDR3 is built from 14 residues. Trimming pared 6 bases from V and 6 bases from J, leaving 14 bases between. CDR3 in DNA: TGTGCCAGCAGAAGACTCAAGGGGGCCGGGGAGCTGTTTTTT. Translation gives CASRRLKGAGELFF.

The V call is TRBV30, the J call TRBJ1-4; TRBD1 agrees at 7 bases. The CDR3 is 16 amino acids. V shed 2 bases, J shed 4 bases, and the junction held 10 bases outside the gene matches. Germline lookup yields CDR1 GTSNPN and CDR2 SVGIG (reference sequence). The CDR3 DNA reads as TGTGCCTGGAGTCAGCAGGGGGTTTATCGTAATGAAAAACTGTTTTTT. It translates to CAWSQQGVYRNEKLFF.

The V gene is TRBV7-8, the J gene TRBJ1-5, with a weak D call TRBD1 (5 bases). The CDR3 extends over 16 amino acids. The germline V gene encodes CDR1 SGHVS and CDR2 FQNEAQ. The ends were cut back, 5 bases at V and 0 bases at J, with 14 bases in the middle. CDR3 nucleotides: TGTGCCAGCAGCCTTTGGACACCGTATAGCAATCAGCCCCAGCATTTT. Encoded protein: CASSLWTPYSNQPQHF.